The 14 T cell receptor beta chains reported below all come from one sample, sequenced in a study of CD4+ T cells in melanoma. Clones were sequenced by immunoSEQ multiplex PCR, and TCRdb holds only the in-frame ones, with some missing. The sample records about 15,000 clones, over 80% being singletons. Sequences were obtained from cells from a culture (not recorded whether cultured in vitro). Source of these receptors: a human donor with melanoma.

The gene calls are TRBV18 and TRBJ2-3, with D possibly being TRBD1 or TRBD2 (5 bases each). The CDR3 extends over 13 amino acids. CDR1 KGHSH and CDR2 LQKENI come from the germline V gene. Trimming shortened V by 3 bases and J by 5 bases, and 9 bases separated the two germline ends. Here the CDR3 reads CASSPLGGDTQYF. CDR3 in DNA: TGTGCCAGCTCACCGCTTGGGGGAGATACGCAGTATTTT.

In DNA, the CDR3 is TGTGCCACCAGCAGAGAACCGGGGGCTCGTGGAAGCGAGCAGTTCTTC. It yields the protein CATSREPGARGSEQFF. The V call is TRBV15, the J call TRBJ2-1, with D perhaps given as TRBD1 or TRBD2 (6 bases each). Trimming pared 0 bases from V and 10 bases from J, leaving 19 bases between. Germline V gene sequence: CDR1 LNHNV, CDR2 YYDKDF (reference sequence). This CDR3 has 16 amino acids.

This clone showed up just once. The V call is TRBV30, the J call TRBJ1-2; D is perhaps TRBD1 (6 bases). CDR3 size: 14 residues. V shed 1 base and J shed 2 bases, with 11 bases lying between them. Germline V gene data show CDR1 as GTSNPN and CDR2 as SVGIG (reference sequence). The DNA for the CDR3 is TGTGCCTGGAGTGGCCAGGGGACGAACTATGGCTACACCTTC. It specifies CAWSGQGTNYGYTF.

This clone appeared once. The chain couples TRBV13 to TRBJ2-3, with 14 bases lining up with TRBD2. Germline CDR1 is PRHDT and CDR2 is FYEKMQ (reference sequence). The CDR3 sequence is 21 residues long. V shed 5 bases, J shed 0 bases, and the junction held 16 bases outside the gene matches. CDR3 protein: CASSRYRLAGGWLSSTDTQYF. In DNA form, the CDR3 reads TGTGCCAGCAGCCGGTATCGACTAGCGGGGGGGTGGCTTTCTAGCACAGATACGCAGTATTTT.

The chain uses TRBV7-9 and TRBJ2-2; the match to TRBD2 covers 12 bases. The CDR3 loop spans 16 amino acids. J gave up 3 bases and V 5 bases, and 4 bases lay outside the gene matches. Germline CDR1 is SEHNR and CDR2 is FQNEAQ (reference sequence). CDR3 protein: CASSKLAGGHTGELFF. For the CDR3, the DNA is TGTGCCAGCAGCAAACTAGCGGGGGGTCACACCGGGGAGCTGTTTTTT.

The chain combines TRBV5-5 with TRBJ2-3; possibly TRBD1 for D (6 bases). Germline V gene lookup returns CDR1 SGHKS and CDR2 YYEKEE (reference sequence). Between the trimmed V and J ends, which lost 5 bases and 2 bases, there was a span of 24 bases. CDR3 length: 18 amino acids. CDR3 coding DNA: TGTGCCAGCAGGTTGAGGTGGTCAGGGGAAGGAGACACAGATACGCAGTATTTT. It codes for CASRLRWSGEGDTDTQYF.

V gene TRBV6-1 combines with J gene TRBJ1-5; TRBD1 is a possible D gene (5 bases). Trimming cost V 10 bases and J 5 bases, with 21 bases left between them. This CDR3 contains 15 residues. Germline V gene sequence: CDR1 MNHNS, CDR2 SASEGT. The CDR3 coding sequence is TGTGCCACAATGATATCCACCGGGACCCATCAGCCCCAGCATTTT. It specifies CATMISTGTHQPQHF.

The chain links TRBV21-1 to TRBJ1-3. TRBV21-1 is labeled a pseudogene. The CDR3 extends over 16 amino acids. Here the CDR3 DNA reads TGTGCCAGCAGCCCCCGGACGGAGAGCTCTGGAAACACCATATATTTT. It codes for CASSPRTESSGNTIYF.

The chain uses TRBV7-9 and TRBJ2-7; D call uncertain. Germline assignment: CDR1 SEHNR and CDR2 FQNEAQ (reference sequence). Deletions cut 5 bases from V and 12 bases from J, with 26 bases between. The CDR3 is 15 residues long. The CDR3 is CASSRTHPLVHPWYF. DNA of the CDR3: TGTGCCAGCAGCCGGACCCACCCCCTGGTCCATCCTTGGTACTTC.

J is TRBJ1-1 and V is TRBV15; D is unclear. Germline CDR1 reads LNHNV; CDR2 reads YYDKDF (reference sequence). The CDR3 is 12 residues long. V was trimmed by 3 bases and J by 7 bases, leaving 9 bases between them. CDR3 DNA: TGTGCCACCAGCAGGGCCTTCGGTGAAGCTTTCTTT. Protein product: CATSRAFGEAFF.

Only a few counts were recorded for this clone. This chain joins TRBV12-5 and TRBJ1-6; D gene unclear. This CDR3 has 13 residues. Germline CDR1 reads LGHNT; CDR2 reads FRNRAP. Deletions cut 1 base from V and 16 bases from J, with 14 bases between. Written as DNA, the CDR3 is TGTGCTAGTGGTTTGGAAGAGAGGTCCCCACTCCACTTT. Translated: CASGLEERSPLHF.

The V gene is TRBV27, the J gene TRBJ1-1, with D possibly TRBD1 on 5 matching bases. V was cut by 7 bases and J by 4 bases, with 19 bases left in between. Germline CDR1 reads MNHEY; CDR2 reads SMNVEV (reference sequence). CDR3 length equals 15 residues. The CDR3 DNA reads as TGTGCCAGCACCAAAGGGGATAGGCGATTCACTGAAGCTTTCTTT. Translated: CASTKGDRRFTEAFF.

The V and J genes are TRBV29-1 and TRBJ1-4; 9 bases are shared with TRBD1. V shed 7 bases and J 8 bases; nucleotides not matched to a gene: 8. This CDR3 has 13 amino acids. Germline assignment: CDR1 SQVTM and CDR2 ANQGSEA. The CDR3: CSGMGQGSEKLFF. In nucleotides, the CDR3 is TGCAGCGGCATGGGACAGGGTAGCGAAAAACTGTTTTTT. Full variable domain (outside the CDR3, taken from reference TRBV29-1 and TRBJ1-4): SAVISQKPSRDICQRGTSLTIQCQVDSQVTMMFWYRQQPGQSLTLIATANQGSEATYESGFVIDKFPISRPNLTFSTLTVSNMSPEDSSIYLCSGMGQGSEKLFFGSGTQLSVL.

This chain joins TRBV5-1 and TRBJ1-5, with D tentatively TRBD1 (6 bases). Deletions cut 4 bases from V and 4 bases from J, with 12 bases between. CDR1 is SGHRS, CDR2 YFSETQ, per germline. This CDR3 comprises 14 residues. Written as DNA, the CDR3 is TGCGCCAGCAGCACCGGGACACCTAATCAGCCCCAGCATTTT. This codes for CASSTGTPNQPQHF.